This T cell receptor (beta chain) was found in a study of siplizumab effects on memory and regulatory T cells. Study results and limitations: Proliferating siplizumab-culture Treg suppressive function went unconfirmed.

Only in-frame clones appear in the TCRdb table, and some are missing; sequencing was by immunoSEQ multiplex PCR. The sample shows roughly 82,000 clones, 87% of them seen only once. The V gene lost 3 bases and the J gene lost 5 bases, with 7 bases spanning the gap. The CDR3 consists of 12 residues. Per germline, CDR1 LNHDA and CDR2 SQIVND (reference sequence). Comments on this clone: Its antigen is currently unknown.

V and J are TRBV19 and TRBJ1-1; D unclear. The receptor comes from a human donor in good health. Sequencing was done on a sample of Tregs sorted from blood. This CDR3 is CASSIGRTEAFF. The CDR3 DNA sequence: TGTGCCAGTAGTATCGGTAGGACTGAAGCTTTCTTT. Together with reference TRBV19 and TRBJ1-1, the CDR3 gives the full variable domain: DGGITQSPKYLFRKEGQNVTLSCEQNLNHDAMYWYRQDPGQGLRLIYYSQIVNDFQKGDIAEGYSVSREKKESFPLTVTSAQKNPTAFYLCASSIGRTEAFFGQGTRLTVV.